The rows below give T cell receptor beta chains drawn from one sample of a study of response to subunit inactivated influenza vaccine. One entry per CDR3 protein results from TCRdb running MiXCR on the RT-PCR reads. The sample has over 450,000 distinct CDR3 sequences, over 10% seen once; the top ten hold roughly 13%. Sequenced here: PBMCs from blood, sampled 45 days after vaccination. The receptors were sampled from a man aged 50 to 60 who received an inactivated influenza vaccine. CDR3s include the opening cysteine and the closing phenylalanine or tryptophan. D genes are given only for firm matches. Some rows mark clone size as missing; the rest say once, few, many or name a class of expanded clone.

cdr3_aa	cdr3_nt	j_call	clone_size	d_call	v_call
CATRKDAVAHNEQFF	TGTGCCACCAGGAAGGACGCGGTGGCACACAATGAGCAGTTCTTC	TRBJ2-1	NA	NA	TRBV15
CSATDGASTDTQYF	TGCAGTGCTACGGACGGCGCTAGCACAGATACGCAGTATTTT	TRBJ2-3	NA	NA	TRBV20-1
CAISESTPGSEAFF	TGTGCCATCAGTGAGTCGACTCCGGGCAGTGAAGCTTTCTTT	TRBJ1-1	few	NA	TRBV10-3
CSGPGSSYNSPLHF	TGCAGCGGACCGGGCAGCTCCTATAATTCACCCCTCCACTTT	TRBJ1-6	many	NA	TRBV29-1
CASSLAWVAGTPDTQYF	TGCGCCAGCAGCTTGGCCTGGGTAGCGGGGACCCCAGATACGCAGTATTTT	TRBJ2-3	few	TRBD2	TRBV5-1
CASSVVGSNQPQHF	TGCGCCAGCAGTGTGGTCGGTTCCAATCAGCCCCAGCATTTT	TRBJ1-5	few	NA	TRBV10-2
CSARDQLAGIFYEQYF	TGCAGTGCTAGAGATCAACTAGCGGGAATTTTCTACGAGCAGTACTTC	TRBJ2-7	NA	TRBD2	TRBV20-1
CASNPPAGLTTDTQYF	TGTGCCAGCAACCCCCCGGCCGGGCTAACCACAGATACGCAGTATTTT	TRBJ2-3	NA	NA	TRBV2
CASRQHTGTGNTDTQYF	TGTGCCAGCAGACAACATACCGGGACAGGGAACACAGATACGCAGTATTTT	TRBJ2-3	few	TRBD1	TRBV6-2/TRBV6-3
CSASMAENYGYTF	TGCAGTGCTAGTATGGCAGAGAACTATGGCTACACCTTC	TRBJ1-2	few	NA	TRBV20-1
CSGEGQGSYNEQFF	TGCAGTGGCGAAGGGCAGGGATCCTACAATGAGCAGTTCTTC	TRBJ2-1	NA	NA	TRBV20-1
CATSDSGTDSYEQYF	TGTGCCACCAGTGATTCCGGGACAGACTCCTACGAGCAGTACTTC	TRBJ2-7	NA	TRBD1	TRBV24-1
CASMRRQAISYEQYF	TGCGCCAGCATGAGGAGACAGGCTATATCCTACGAGCAGTACTTC	TRBJ2-7	many	NA	TRBV5-1
CASSPGSPYNSPLHF	TGTGCCAGCAGTCCCGGAAGTCCCTATAATTCACCCCTCCACTTT	TRBJ1-6	few	NA	TRBV28
CSARDLGTHLPEQFF	TGCAGTGCTAGAGATTTAGGGACCCACCTACCTGAGCAGTTCTTC	TRBJ2-1	NA	NA	TRBV20-1
CASSLVGGRGYTF	TGTGCCAGCAGCTTAGTGGGCGGGAGAGGCTACACCTTC	TRBJ1-2	NA	NA	TRBV7-2
CASSLRAGQSETQYF	TGCGCCAGCAGCTTGCGGGCCGGGCAGTCAGAGACCCAGTACTTC	TRBJ2-5	few	NA	TRBV5-1
CASSILTSNEQFF	TGTGCCAGCAGCATCCTGACTAGCAATGAGCAGTTCTTC	TRBJ2-1	NA	NA	TRBV12-3/TRBV12-4
CSGTTGGNTDTQYF	TGCAGCGGAACAACCGGGGGGAACACAGATACGCAGTATTTT	TRBJ2-3	NA	TRBD2	TRBV29-1
CASSPWGGDLSGYTF	TGTGCCAGCAGCCCCTGGGGAGGCGACCTAAGTGGCTACACCTTC	TRBJ1-2	few	NA	TRBV6-1
CASQGGSYNEQFF	TGTGCCAGTCAGGGGGGATCCTACAATGAGCAGTTCTTC	TRBJ2-1	many	NA	TRBV7-9
CSAASQGGNYGYTF	TGCAGTGCTGCTTCACAGGGAGGGAACTATGGCTACACCTTC	TRBJ1-2	NA	NA	TRBV20-1
CASRTGLAYNEQFF	TGTGCCAGCAGAACGGGACTAGCTTACAATGAGCAGTTCTTC	TRBJ2-1	NA	TRBD2	TRBV7-9
CSAGLAGDTDTQYF	TGCAGTGCAGGACTAGCGGGAGATACAGATACGCAGTATTTT	TRBJ2-3	few	TRBD2	TRBV20-1
CSARVPQAAGPYNEQFF	TGCAGTGCTAGAGTACCCCAAGCCGCGGGACCTTACAATGAGCAGTTCTTC	TRBJ2-1	NA	NA	TRBV20-1
CAISDGGPRVTDTQYF	TGTGCCATCAGTGATGGCGGGCCAAGAGTCACAGATACGCAGTATTTT	TRBJ2-3	many	NA	TRBV10-3
CASSVGLREERETQYF	TGTGCCAGCAGCGTAGGTCTGCGGGAGGAACGGGAGACCCAGTACTTC	TRBJ2-5	NA	TRBD2	TRBV9
CASSWYHIQLNYGYTF	TGTGCCAGCAGCTGGTACCACATACAGTTAAACTATGGCTACACCTTC	TRBJ1-2	few	NA	TRBV5-6
CASSPQGQEQYF	TGTGCCAGCTCACCCCAGGGGCAAGAGCAGTACTTC	TRBJ2-7	once	NA	TRBV18
CASSQDFDGPPRRRYF	TGTGCCAGCAGCCAAGATTTTGATGGACCTCCACGAAGAAGGTACTTC	TRBJ2-7	many	NA	TRBV4-2
CASSYGREGTQYF	TGTGCCAGCAGCTACGGCAGGGAAGGGACCCAGTACTTC	TRBJ2-5	NA	NA	TRBV7-2
CSVESSGGRGANVLTF	TGCAGCGTTGAATCTAGCGGGGGTCGGGGGGCCAACGTCCTGACTTTC	TRBJ2-6	NA	TRBD2	TRBV29-1
CASSLARGSYNEQFF	TGTGCCAGCAGCTTGGCCAGGGGCTCCTACAATGAGCAGTTCTTC	TRBJ2-1	NA	NA	TRBV5-6
CASSQSRFYEQYF	TGCGCCAGCAGCCAGTCCAGATTCTACGAGCAGTACTTC	TRBJ2-7	many	NA	TRBV4-3
CASSLLIAGGSYEQYF	TGTGCCAGCAGTCTCCTCATAGCGGGTGGCTCCTACGAGCAGTACTTC	TRBJ2-7	few	TRBD2	TRBV27
CSARDHRKRKETQYF	TGCAGTGCTAGAGATCATAGAAAACGGAAAGAGACCCAGTACTTC	TRBJ2-5	many	NA	TRBV20-1
CASSLDTPRSSSEQYF	TGCGCCAGCAGCTTGGATACTCCCCGATCGTCCTCCGAGCAGTACTTC	TRBJ2-7	few	NA	TRBV5-1
CASSLGAGDGRTDTQYF	TGCGCCAGCAGCTTGGGTGCCGGGGACGGACGCACAGATACGCAGTATTTT	TRBJ2-3	many	NA	TRBV5-1
CSVLREETQYF	TGCAGCGTCCTCAGGGAAGAGACCCAGTACTTC	TRBJ2-5	few	NA	TRBV29-1
CASTAGTDTQYF	TGTGCCAGCACCGCAGGGACAGATACGCAGTATTTT	TRBJ2-3	few	NA	TRBV6-6
CASSFQGEGDEQYF	TGTGCCAGCAGTTTTCAGGGGGAAGGGGACGAGCAGTACTTC	TRBJ2-7	few	TRBD1	TRBV28
CASSPKVSRGHEKLFF	TGTGCCAGCAGCCCCAAAGTTAGCAGGGGCCATGAAAAACTGTTTTTT	TRBJ1-4	few	NA	TRBV3-1
CASIPGQTNTEAFF	TGCGCCAGCATCCCGGGACAGACGAACACTGAAGCTTTCTTT	TRBJ1-1	NA	TRBD1	TRBV4-3
CASSFFSYHEQYF	TGTGCCAGCAGTTTTTTTAGTTACCACGAGCAGTACTTC	TRBJ2-7	NA	NA	TRBV12-3/TRBV12-4
CASSLRNRGLTEAFF	TGTGCCAGCAGCTTACGGAACAGGGGACTAACTGAAGCTTTCTTT	TRBJ1-1	few	TRBD1	TRBV7-9
CASSSTRGETQYF	TGCGCCAGCAGCTCAACGCGTGGGGAGACCCAGTACTTC	TRBJ2-5	many	NA	TRBV5-1
CASSRDWGNTEAFF	TGTGCCAGCAGCCGAGACTGGGGAAACACTGAAGCTTTCTTT	TRBJ1-1	NA	NA	TRBV4-2
CASSQNEGSGELFF	TGCGCCAGCAGCCAAAATGAGGGTTCCGGGGAGCTGTTTTTT	TRBJ2-2	few	NA	TRBV4-3
CASSQVYYEQYF	TGTGCCAGCAGCCAGGTTTACTACGAGCAGTACTTC	TRBJ2-7	few	NA	TRBV14
CASSSPRLAGVHEQYF	TGTGCCAGCAGTTCCCCCAGACTAGCGGGAGTCCACGAGCAGTACTTC	TRBJ2-7	NA	TRBD2	TRBV11-2
CASSIGAGGYQETQYF	TGTGCCAGCAGTATCGGGGCGGGAGGGTACCAAGAGACCCAGTACTTC	TRBJ2-5	NA	TRBD2	TRBV6-1
CASRRGGGISYNEQFF	TGTGCCAGCAGACGCGGTGGGGGAATCTCCTACAATGAGCAGTTCTTC	TRBJ2-1	NA	NA	TRBV12-3/TRBV12-4
CAISESGSPTDTQYF	TGTGCCATCAGTGAGTCCGGAAGCCCCACAGATACGCAGTATTTT	TRBJ2-3	many	NA	TRBV10-3
CASSERQAPYGYTF	TGTGCCAGCAGTGAACGACAGGCGCCGTATGGCTACACCTTC	TRBJ1-2	NA	NA	TRBV6-1
CASSPGQYEQYF	TGTGCCAGCAGCCCGGGACAGTACGAGCAGTACTTC	TRBJ2-7	many	TRBD1	TRBV12-3/TRBV12-4